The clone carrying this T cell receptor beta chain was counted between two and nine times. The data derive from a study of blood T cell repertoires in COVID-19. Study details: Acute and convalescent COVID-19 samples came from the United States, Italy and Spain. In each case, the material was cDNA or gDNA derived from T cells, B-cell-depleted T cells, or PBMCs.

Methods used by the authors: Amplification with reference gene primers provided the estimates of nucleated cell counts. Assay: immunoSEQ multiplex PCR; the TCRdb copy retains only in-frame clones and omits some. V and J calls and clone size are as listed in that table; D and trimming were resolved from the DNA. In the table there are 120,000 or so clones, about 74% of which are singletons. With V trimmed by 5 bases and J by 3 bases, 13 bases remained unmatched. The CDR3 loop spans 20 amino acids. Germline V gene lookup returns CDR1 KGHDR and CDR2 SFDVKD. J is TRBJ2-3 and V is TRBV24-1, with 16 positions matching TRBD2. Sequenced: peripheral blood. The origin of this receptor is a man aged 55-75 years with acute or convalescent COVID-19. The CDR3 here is CATSAAPGTSGRASTDTQYF. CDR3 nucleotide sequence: TGTGCCACCAGTGCAGCTCCGGGGACTAGCGGGAGGGCCTCGACAGATACGCAGTATTTT.